The rows below give T cell receptor beta chains drawn from one sample of a study of cytomegalovirus exposure and HLA in healthy donors. The repertoire was sequenced with immunoSEQ multiplex PCR; TCRdb's copy has only in-frame clones and lacks some. The sample has about 140,000 clones; around 79% are singletons. Sequencing was done on a sample of PBMCs. These receptors came from a female donor in good health and CMV-seronegative. Each CDR3 is given with its conserved first and last residue. A D gene is named only where the DNA matches it firmly. Only some rows state a clone size, as once, few, many or a class for expanded clones.

V: TRBV5-6; J: TRBJ1-3; D: TRBD1; size: few; CDR3: CASTLTGINTIYF; DNA: TGTGCCAGCACCTTGACAGGGATCAACACCATATATTTT
V: TRBV4-3; J: TRBJ2-1; D: -; size: -; CDR3: CASSQEEGNEQFF; DNA: TGCGCCAGCAGCCAAGAAGAGGGCAATGAGCAGTTCTTC
V: TRBV7-2; J: TRBJ2-2; D: TRBD2; size: -; CDR3: CASSPPTSGSGELFF; DNA: TGTGCCAGCAGCCCCCCGACTAGCGGGAGCGGGGAGCTGTTTTTT
V: TRBV11-2; J: TRBJ2-7; D: -; size: -; CDR3: CASSLGEESYEQYF; DNA: TGTGCCAGCAGCTTAGGAGAAGAGTCCTACGAGCAGTACTTC
V: TRBV28; J: TRBJ1-2; D: TRBD1; size: few; CDR3: CASRKTGTGVWYGYTF; DNA: TGTGCCAGCCGTAAAACCGGGACAGGGGTTTGGTATGGCTACACCTTC
V: TRBV19; J: TRBJ2-1; D: -; size: -; CDR3: CASSMSSVSYNEQFF; DNA: TGTGCCAGTAGTATGTCCAGTGTGTCCTACAATGAGCAGTTCTTC
V: TRBV2; J: TRBJ1-5; D: TRBD1; size: few; CDR3: CASSADRGYSNQPQHF; DNA: TGTGCCAGCAGCGCAGACAGGGGATACAGTAATCAGCCCCAGCATTTT
V: TRBV5-4; J: TRBJ2-2; D: TRBD1; size: few; CDR3: CASTSGQANTGELFF; DNA: TGTGCCAGCACCTCGGGACAGGCGAACACCGGGGAGCTGTTTTTT
V: TRBV5-1; J: TRBJ2-7; D: TRBD2; size: -; CDR3: CASSGKPGLADYEQYF; DNA: TGCGCCAGCAGCGGGAAACCGGGACTAGCAGATTACGAGCAGTACTTC
V: TRBV29-1; J: TRBJ2-1; D: -; size: -; CDR3: CSVVGEEVGEQFF; DNA: TGCAGCGTTGTAGGGGAGGAGGTGGGTGAGCAGTTCTTC
V: TRBV4-1; J: TRBJ2-1; D: -; size: -; CDR3: CASSRGTYNEQFF; DNA: TGCGCCAGCAGCCGAGGGACCTACAATGAGCAGTTCTTC
V: TRBV25-1; J: TRBJ2-2; D: -; size: -; CDR3: CASSEWASANTGELFF; DNA: TGTGCCAGCAGTGAATGGGCTAGCGCGAACACCGGGGAGCTGTTTTTT
V: TRBV7-8; J: TRBJ2-7; D: -; size: many; CDR3: CASSSSRGGSYEQYF; DNA: TGTGCCAGCAGCTCATCGAGGGGGGGCTCCTACGAGCAGTACTTC
V: TRBV5-1; J: TRBJ1-5; D: -; size: -; CDR3: CASSLGGLGNQPQHF; DNA: TGCGCCAGCAGCTTAGGTGGGCTGGGCAATCAGCCCCAGCATTTT